This is a list of T cell receptor beta chains from one sample in a study of blood T cell repertoires in COVID-19. The protocol was immunoSEQ multiplex PCR, while the TCRdb copy is restricted to in-frame clones and leaves out a portion. This table has a few hundred thousand clones, approximately 90% appearing once. Sequencing was done on a sample of peripheral blood. Source of these receptors: a man aged 18 to 29 with COVID-19, enrolled during active disease. Each CDR3 is given with its conserved first and last residue.

length: 14; J: TRBJ1-5; V: TRBV9; CDR3: CASSVGQLNQPQHF
length: 14; J: TRBJ2-2; V: TRBV10-1; CDR3: CASSERAYTGELFF
length: 13; J: TRBJ1-3; V: TRBV12-3/TRBV12-4; CDR3: CASSFNSGNTIYF
length: 13; J: TRBJ1-1; V: TRBV2; CDR3: CASSLDRNTEAFF
length: 15; J: TRBJ2-1; V: TRBV19; CDR3: CASSHSGRFGNEQFF
length: 17; J: TRBJ2-3; V: TRBV18; CDR3: CASSPRVAGDSTDTQYF
length: 14; J: TRBJ2-1; V: TRBV19; CDR3: CASKSGGSYNEQFF
length: 13; J: TRBJ1-1; V: TRBV12-5; CDR3: CASGLGRGTEAFF
length: 15; J: TRBJ1-6; V: TRBV2; CDR3: CASRVRTGSNSPLHF
length: 11; J: TRBJ2-3; V: TRBV20-1; CDR3: CSAGDRDTQYF
length: 13; J: TRBJ2-7; V: TRBV29-1; CDR3: CSVEMSGAYEQYF
length: 14; J: TRBJ2-7; V: TRBV2; CDR3: CASRSGTSWTEQYF
length: 15; J: TRBJ2-2; V: TRBV5-1; CDR3: CASSPLGADTGELFF
length: 15; J: TRBJ2-7; V: TRBV5-4; CDR3: CASSSEEQGLHEQYF
length: 14; J: TRBJ1-6; V: TRBV24-1; CDR3: CATSDPGVNSPLHF
length: 12; J: TRBJ2-1; V: TRBV10-3; CDR3: CAISESGGEQFF
length: 16; J: TRBJ2-3; V: TRBV13; CDR3: CASSLRTSGTVDTQYF
length: 16; J: TRBJ2-5; V: TRBV7-7; CDR3: CASSPGPTGNQETQYF
length: 16; J: TRBJ2-3; V: TRBV5-4; CDR3: CASSPQTGTSTDTQYF
length: 16; J: TRBJ2-3; V: TRBV24-1; CDR3: CATSDPGQPSTDTQYF
length: 17; J: TRBJ2-6; V: TRBV2; CDR3: CASSSSGRRSGANVLTF
length: 16; J: TRBJ2-5; V: TRBV5-6; CDR3: CASSLYSGAYQETQYF
length: 16; J: TRBJ2-1; V: TRBV3-1/TRBV3-2; CDR3: CASSHRGGASFHEQFF
length: 15; J: TRBJ2-5; V: TRBV7-9; CDR3: CASSSSRRAQETQYF
length: 15; J: TRBJ2-3; V: TRBV5-1; CDR3: CASSLVAGGRDTQYF
length: 12; J: TRBJ2-1; V: TRBV19; CDR3: CASRDRDSRQFF
length: 12; J: TRBJ1-2; V: TRBV29-1; CDR3: CSVEISGGGYTF
length: 16; J: TRBJ2-1; V: TRBV3-1/TRBV3-2; CDR3: CASSYSTSLSYNEQFF
length: 13; J: TRBJ2-1; V: TRBV7-3; CDR3: CASPGLRNNEQFF
length: 15; J: TRBJ1-4; V: TRBV7-9; CDR3: CASSLAGVTNEKLFF
length: 12; J: TRBJ2-7; V: TRBV5-5; CDR3: CASSWTTGEQYF
length: 14; J: TRBJ2-5; V: TRBV30; CDR3: CAWSVRDGRETQYF
length: 14; J: TRBJ1-1; V: TRBV20-1; CDR3: CSASERGFNTEAFF
length: 15; J: TRBJ2-3; V: TRBV5-1; CDR3: CASRFGERGTDTQYF
length: 15; J: TRBJ2-1; V: TRBV5-1; CDR3: CASRPGTGGYNEQFF
length: 12; J: TRBJ1-1; V: TRBV18; CDR3: CASSQGDSEAFF
length: 19; J: TRBJ1-5; V: TRBV6-1; CDR3: CASSDLTKMDSFGNQPQHF
length: 15; J: TRBJ2-7; V: TRBV6-5; CDR3: CASSSLSGRFHEQYF
length: 16; J: TRBJ1-4; V: TRBV4-2; CDR3: CASSQVGQVQNEKLFF
length: 16; J: TRBJ2-3; V: TRBV18; CDR3: CASSPALAGGTDTQYF
length: 13; J: TRBJ2-5; V: TRBV2; CDR3: CASSEQGKETQYF
length: 18; J: TRBJ1-4; V: TRBV9; CDR3: CASSPGQLVGYKQEKLFF
length: 15; J: TRBJ2-3; V: TRBV19; CDR3: CASSQTRDITDTQYF
length: 15; J: TRBJ2-1; V: TRBV2; CDR3: CASSVRSGSGNEQFF
length: 13; J: TRBJ1-1; V: TRBV5-6; CDR3: CASSLMRRERAFF
length: 15; J: TRBJ2-7; V: TRBV11-2; CDR3: CASSYTGTGSYEQYF